The T cell receptor beta chain described here comes from a study of T cell responses to AZD1222 COVID-19 vaccine (dated by TCRdb to 2020 to 2023). Some background on the complete study: TCR sequencing was performed for some 250 trial participants, of whom around 200 were given two doses of AZD1222 and around 25 were given two doses of MenACWY control vaccine. Trial participants were enrolled into age subgroups of 18-55, 56-69 and 70-plus years, which contained about 150, 28 and 57 TCR-sequenced participants, respectively.

Study-level results and caveats: In the small 56-69-year group, the increase in depth fell short of significance, most likely because of low power. Participants were mostly white British and included more females than males, and it was suggested by the authors that clonal diversity may have been underestimated. Epitopes outside the regions mutated in the B.1.351 and B.1.1.7 variants were reportedly recognized by nearly half of the unique spike-specific TCRs. No day 14 peak-response samples were available, so repertoires were characterized only after the peak T cell response. A significant rise in spike-specific TCR breadth and depth was observed after two AZD1222 doses relative to day 0 and relative to MenACWY recipients. Vaccine-associated CD4 TCRs spanned the whole spike protein, with dominant responses in regions 160-218 and 743-854. Conclusions about previously exposed vaccinees are limited because only six or seven AZD1222 recipients were SARS-CoV-2 seropositive at baseline.

CDR1 is given as SGHRS and CDR2 as YFSETQ, both from the germline V gene. The CDR3 measures 15 amino acids from cysteine to phenylalanine. Only the CDR3 portion is preserved as DNA: 45 bases, with reading frame beginning at the first base. The time point label here, explained by the study, means: about 28 days (+/-7) after the second vaccine dose. Because spike-specific TCR depth and breadth did not differ between the two schedules, AZD1222 recipients who got a second dose at roughly 4 weeks were pooled with those who got a second dose at roughly 12 weeks. Samples from vaccinated people were obtained from the UK trials COV001 and COV002, which included a single-blind randomized controlled phase 2/3 trial of AZD1222 (ChAdOx1 nCoV-19) in healthy adults. For TCRbeta chain sequencing, PBMC samples from trial participants were taken at day 0 and at day 28 after the second dose. The CDR3 regions of human TCRbeta chains were analyzed by immunosequencing. The authors' pipeline ran thus. TCRs in the repertoires were compared against a reference library of SARS-CoV-2-specific TCRs that had been generated with the MIRA antigen-specificity platform. Breadth meant the fraction of unique TCRs that were SARS-CoV-2-associated, whereas depth meant the fraction of total T cells that were SARS-CoV-2-associated. Using the MIRA data, every spike-specific TCR was mapped to the spike region that the TCR reacted to and assigned to either a CD4 or a CD8 class. Log10-transformed breadth and depth values were compared by one-way ANOVA with Sidak's multiple comparisons tests. The clones in this table, taken by TCRdb from immuneACCESS, are in-frame only. Not every clone is retained; where verified, under half of the shortfall comes from an unresolved V gene, and the cause of the rest is unknown. V, J and clone size are taken as reported in that table, and D and trimming were inferred from the DNA itself. The sample yields some 130,000 clones; approximately 91% were counted once. The ten largest clones add up to less than 1.3% of the sample.

On this clone: Its antigen specificity is not known. The junction differs from germline at one of its ends, possibly a read error.

The receptor comes from an adult who received the AZD1222 COVID-19 vaccine. Here the chain combines TRBV5-1 and TRBJ1-2; no D gene is confidently identified. This specimen was peripheral blood, taken 28 days after the second AZD1222 dose. This receptor carries the CDR3 CASRLVSTTGYGYTF. Read as DNA, the sequence is TGCGCCAGCAGATTGGTTAGTACCACGGGCTATGGCTACACCTTC.